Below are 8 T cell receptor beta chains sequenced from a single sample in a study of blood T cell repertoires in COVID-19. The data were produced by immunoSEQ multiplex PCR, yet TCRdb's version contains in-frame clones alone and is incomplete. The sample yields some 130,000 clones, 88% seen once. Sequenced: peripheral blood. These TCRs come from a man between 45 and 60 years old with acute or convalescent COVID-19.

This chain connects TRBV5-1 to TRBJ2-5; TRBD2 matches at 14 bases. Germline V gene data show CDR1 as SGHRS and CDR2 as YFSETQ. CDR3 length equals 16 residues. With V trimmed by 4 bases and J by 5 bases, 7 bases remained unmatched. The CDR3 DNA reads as TGCGCCAGCAGCCCGACTAGCGGGAGGGCCTACGAGACCCAGTACTTC. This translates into CASSPTSGRAYETQYF.

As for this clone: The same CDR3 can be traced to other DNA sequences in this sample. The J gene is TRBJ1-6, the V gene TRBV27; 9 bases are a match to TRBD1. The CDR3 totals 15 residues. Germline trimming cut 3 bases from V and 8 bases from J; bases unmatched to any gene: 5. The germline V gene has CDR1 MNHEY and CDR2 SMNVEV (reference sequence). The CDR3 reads CASSFYRGRDSPLHF. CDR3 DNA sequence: TGTGCCAGCAGTTTCTACAGGGGGCGCGATTCACCCCTCCACTTT.

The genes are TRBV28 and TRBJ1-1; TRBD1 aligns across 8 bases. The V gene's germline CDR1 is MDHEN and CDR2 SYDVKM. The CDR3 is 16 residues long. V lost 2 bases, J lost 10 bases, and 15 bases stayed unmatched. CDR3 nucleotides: TGTGCCAGCAGTTTACGTCCCGGACAGGGACCGGGGAGAGCTTTCTTT. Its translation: CASSLRPGQGPGRAFF.

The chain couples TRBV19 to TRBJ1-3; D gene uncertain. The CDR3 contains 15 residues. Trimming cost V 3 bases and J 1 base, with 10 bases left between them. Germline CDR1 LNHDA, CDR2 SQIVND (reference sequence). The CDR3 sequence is CASSMGSYSGNTIYF. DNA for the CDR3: TGTGCCAGTAGTATGGGGAGCTATTCTGGAAACACCATATATTTT.

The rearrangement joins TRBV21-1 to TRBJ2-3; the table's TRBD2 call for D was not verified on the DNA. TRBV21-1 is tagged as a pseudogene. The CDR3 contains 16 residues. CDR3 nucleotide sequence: TGTGCCAGCAGCTGTACTAGCGGGAGATGGACTCATACGCAGTATTTT. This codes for CASSCTSGRWTHTQYF.

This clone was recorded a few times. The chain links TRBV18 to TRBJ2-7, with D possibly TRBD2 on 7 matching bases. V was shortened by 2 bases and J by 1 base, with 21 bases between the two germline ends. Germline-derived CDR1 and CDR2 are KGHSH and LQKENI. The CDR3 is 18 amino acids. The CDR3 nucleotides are TGTGCCAGCTCACCAAGGGGAGGGGGGTCTGTCTTATCCTACGAGCAGTACTTC. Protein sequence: CASSPRGGGSVLSYEQYF.

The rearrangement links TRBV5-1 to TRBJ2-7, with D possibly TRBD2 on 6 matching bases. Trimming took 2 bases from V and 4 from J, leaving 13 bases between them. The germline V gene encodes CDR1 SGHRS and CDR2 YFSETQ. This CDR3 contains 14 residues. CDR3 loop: CASSLESGGYEQYF. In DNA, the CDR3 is TGCGCCAGCAGCTTAGAATCCGGGGGATACGAGCAGTACTTC.

CDR3 nucleotide sequence: TGTGCCAGCAGTGGGGACAGGGCGGCGAACACTGAAGCTTTCTTT. Protein product: CASSGDRAANTEAFF. The chain combines TRBV25-1 with TRBJ1-1; 9 positions agree with TRBD1. The CDR3 runs 15 residues. With V trimmed by 4 bases and J by 1 base, 4 bases remained unmatched. Germline V gives CDR1 MGHDK, CDR2 SYGVNS.